This T cell receptor (beta chain) was profiled in a study of cytomegalovirus exposure and HLA in healthy donors. General observations from the study: Diagnosis of cytomegalovirus status made by the classifier reportedly showed high specificity and sensitivity.

This PCR relied on a set of 60 Vbeta primers and 13 Jbeta primers. Assay used: immunoSEQ multiplex PCR; TCRdb lists only in-frame clones, some missing. The table lists around 140,000 clones, about two thirds of them singletons. Trimming stripped 4 bases from V and 6 bases from J, with 12 bases between. This CDR3 has 14 amino acids. The germline V gene encodes CDR1 ENHRY and CDR2 SYGVKD. As regards this clone: No antigen is known for it.

The specimen was PBMCs. The chain joins TRBV10-3 to TRBJ2-2, with D maybe TRBD1 (6 bases). The sequence was collected from a woman aged 55 to 70 in good health and CMV-seropositive. The DNA for the CDR3 is TGTGCCATCAGTGTAAAACAGGGTGCCGGGGAGCTGTTTTTT. As protein: CAISVKQGAGELFF.